This T cell receptor beta chain was captured in a study of T cell repertoires in cytomegalovirus infection. Study details: CMV infection together with matching HLA type was indicated by public TCR beta signatures.

This CDR3 has 17 residues. Trimming took 0 bases from V and 2 from J; bases not matched to a gene: 5. TCRdb re-derived calls from the reads in MiXCR, one entry per CDR3 protein. Here the sample spans around 81,000 distinct CDR3 sequences, about 40% being singletons. Concerning this clonotype itself: The antigen is not known.

The sequence came from a human donor in good health (CMV status not recorded). Some clones in this sample may be carry-over from other donors' samples. This rearrangement joins TRBV12-3 or TRBV12-4 to TRBJ2-3; 10 nucleotides line up with TRBD2. This specimen consisted of CD8+ T cells from cultured PBMCs, obtained from culture after CMV antigen stimulation. In DNA form, the CDR3 reads TGTGCCAGCAGTTTAGCGCTAGCGGGGGCGAACACAGATACGCAGTATTTT. It translates to CASSLALAGANTDTQYF.